These T cell receptor beta chains were read from a single sample in a study of T cells in narcolepsy. Profiled with immunoSEQ multiplex PCR; TCRdb holds only in-frame clones, not every one. This table holds fewer than 25,000 clones, almost 85% found once. The sequenced sample was memory (CD45RA-) CD4+ T cells from blood. The receptors were sampled from a human donor in good health. Each CDR3 is given with its conserved first and last residue. A D gene is named only where the DNA matches it firmly. Clone sizes are given selectively: once, few, many, or a class where the clone is expanded.

d_call clone_size j_call v_call cdr3_aa cdr3_nt
- - TRBJ2-5 TRBV5-6 CASSWQETQYF TGTGCCAGCAGCTGGCAAGAGACCCAGTACTTC
TRBD1 - TRBJ1-4 TRBV19 CASSLGTGNEKLFF TGTGCCAGTAGCCTCGGGACAGGGAACGAAAAACTGTTTTTT
- - TRBJ1-4 TRBV11-1 CASSLNYGGQNEKLFF TGTGCCAGCAGCTTAAACTACGGCGGGCAGAATGAAAAACTGTTTTTT
TRBD2 - TRBJ2-1 TRBV4-1 CASSQDRGTSGRNEQFF TGCGCCAGCAGCCAAGATAGAGGGACTAGCGGGAGGAATGAGCAGTTCTTC
TRBD2 - TRBJ2-1 TRBV5-6 CASSRTSSNEQFF TGTGCCAGCAGCCGGACTAGCAGTAATGAGCAGTTCTTC
- once TRBJ2-1 TRBV28 CASTANLQGRYNEQFF TGTGCCTCCACGGCTAACCTACAGGGGAGGTACAATGAGCAGTTCTTC
- - TRBJ1-1 TRBV28 CASGLNTEAFF TGTGCCAGCGGACTAAACACTGAAGCTTTCTTT
TRBD1 - TRBJ2-2 TRBV6-6 CASTHGQANTGELFF TGTGCCAGCACCCATGGACAGGCTAACACCGGGGAGCTGTTTTTT
- - TRBJ2-1 TRBV11-3 CASSLGLTASSYNEQFF TGTGCCAGCAGCTTGGGTTTAACGGCGAGCTCCTACAATGAGCAGTTCTTC
- - TRBJ2-5 TRBV12-2 CASRLALATSGRAHETQYF TGTGCAAGTCGCTTAGCGCTTGCTACTAGCGGGAGGGCCCACGAGACCCAGTACTTC
TRBD1 - TRBJ2-1 TRBV28 CASSPIRDRGNEQFF TGTGCCAGCAGCCCTATCAGGGACAGGGGGAATGAGCAGTTCTTC